This T cell receptor beta chain was identified during a study of shared clonotypes between healthy human individuals. About this clone itself: The antigen is undetermined.

Original analysis: Junction-only sequences produced by ImmunoSEQ had no quality scores, so filtering differed. The repertoire was sequenced with immunoSEQ multiplex PCR; TCRdb's copy has only in-frame clones and lacks some. For V, J and clone size, that table is used; D and trimming come from the DNA. The data contain more than 400,000 clones, approximately 95% of them seen just once; the ten biggest clones take up 0.055% to 0.075%. V lost 6 bases to trimming and J lost 2 bases, with 14 bases between them. The V gene's germline CDR1 is MNHEY and CDR2 SVGAGI. The CDR3 consists of 15 residues. General study results and limits: It was anticipated that sequencing depth would influence how many clonotypes donors shared. Despite large depth, sorted-subset datasets appeared incompletely sequenced.

The sequencing sample was made of naive CD4+ T cells sorted from blood. As for subset: CD45RA+ positively selected. This TCR was recovered from a woman aged 25 to 39 in good health. The chain uses TRBV6-5 and TRBJ1-5, with D unclear. CDR3 nucleotide sequence: TGTGCCAGCAGAAATCGTGTGCAGGGCAATCAGCCCCAGCATTTT. This sequence encodes CASRNRVQGNQPQHF.